This TCR beta chain came from a study of glioma-infiltrating T cells after dendritic cell vaccination. The germline V and J ends were trimmed by 3 bases and 0 bases, with 9 bases remaining between them. From germline, CDR1 is MNHEY and CDR2 SMNVEV (reference sequence). The CDR3 totals 14 residues. About this clone itself: Its antigen remains unidentified.

Amplification used 60 V beta primers and 13 J beta primers. Measured with immunoSEQ multiplex PCR; TCRdb has only the in-frame clones, and not every one. The sample lists 90,000 or so clones, approximately 87% occurring once. Only patients with spare fresh-frozen tumor and over two years of follow-up were included. Study conclusions and caveats: Longer survival after dendritic cell vaccination followed higher pretreatment TIL content.

This sequence joins TRBV27 and TRBJ2-7; perhaps TRBD2 as D (5 bases). This clonotype originated in a human donor with glioblastoma. Sample: blood, taken before dendritic cell vaccination. CDR3 bases: TGTGCCAGCAGTTTTGACGGGGTCTCCTACGAGCAGTACTTC. Translating gives CASSFDGVSYEQYF.